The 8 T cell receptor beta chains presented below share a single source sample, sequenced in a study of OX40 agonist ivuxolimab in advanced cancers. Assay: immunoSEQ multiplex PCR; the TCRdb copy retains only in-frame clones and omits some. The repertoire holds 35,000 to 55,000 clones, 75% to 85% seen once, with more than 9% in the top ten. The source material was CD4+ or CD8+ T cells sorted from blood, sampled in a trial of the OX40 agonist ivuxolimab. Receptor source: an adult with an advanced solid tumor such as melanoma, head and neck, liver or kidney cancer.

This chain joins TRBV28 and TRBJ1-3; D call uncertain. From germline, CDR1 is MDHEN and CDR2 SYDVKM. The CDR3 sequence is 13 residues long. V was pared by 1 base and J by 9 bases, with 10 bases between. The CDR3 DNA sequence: TGTGCCAGCAGTTTATCCGGGCCCCGCACCATATATTTT. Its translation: CASSLSGPRTIYF. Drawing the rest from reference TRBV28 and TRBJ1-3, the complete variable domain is DVKVTQSSRYLVKRTGEKVFLECVQDMDHENMFWYRQDPGLGLRLIYFSYDVKMKEKGDIPEGYSVSREKKERFSLILESASTNQTSMYLCASSLSGPRTIYFGEGSWLTVV.

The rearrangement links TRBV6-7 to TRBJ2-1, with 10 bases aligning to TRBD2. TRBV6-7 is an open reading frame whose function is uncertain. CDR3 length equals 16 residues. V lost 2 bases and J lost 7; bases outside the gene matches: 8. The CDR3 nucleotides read TGTGCCAGCAGTTACAGGACGCTAGCGGGAGTAAATGAGCAGTTCTTC. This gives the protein CASSYRTLAGVNEQFF.

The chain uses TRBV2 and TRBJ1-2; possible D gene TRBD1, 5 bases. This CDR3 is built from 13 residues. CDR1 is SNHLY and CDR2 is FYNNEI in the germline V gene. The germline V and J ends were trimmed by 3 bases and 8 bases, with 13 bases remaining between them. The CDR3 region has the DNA TGTGCCAGCAGTGATGCCGGGGCCGGGGGCTACACCTTC. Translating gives CASSDAGAGGYTF.

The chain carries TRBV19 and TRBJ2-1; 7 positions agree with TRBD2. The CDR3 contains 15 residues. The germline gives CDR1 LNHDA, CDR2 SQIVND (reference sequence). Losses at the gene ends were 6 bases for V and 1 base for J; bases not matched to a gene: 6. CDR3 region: CASSRGAGSYNEQFF. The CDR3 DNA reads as TGTGCCAGTAGCCGGGGAGCGGGGTCCTACAATGAGCAGTTCTTC.

CDR3: CAWTSSDRRSEQYF. In DNA, the CDR3 is TGTGCCTGGACCAGCAGTGACAGACGGTCCGAGCAGTACTTC. This chain joins TRBV30 and TRBJ2-7; TRBD1 is a possible D gene (5 bases). CDR3 size: 14 residues. The V and J ends lost 4 bases and 6 bases respectively, with 19 bases between them. Germline V gene lookup returns CDR1 GTSNPN and CDR2 SVGIG (reference sequence).

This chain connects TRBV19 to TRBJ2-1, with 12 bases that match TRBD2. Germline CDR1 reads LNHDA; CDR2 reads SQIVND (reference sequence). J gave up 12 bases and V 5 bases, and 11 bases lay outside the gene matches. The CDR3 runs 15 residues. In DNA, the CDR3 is TGTGCCAGTAGTCCCGTGACTAGCGGGGGTACCCGGCAGTTCTTC. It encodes CASSPVTSGGTRQFF.

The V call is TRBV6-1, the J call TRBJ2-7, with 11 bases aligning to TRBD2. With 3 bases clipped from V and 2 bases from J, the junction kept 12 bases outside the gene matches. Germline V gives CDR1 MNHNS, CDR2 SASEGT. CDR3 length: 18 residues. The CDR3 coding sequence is TGTGCCAGCAGTGATCCGAGACTAGCGGGGAAACTCACCTACGAGCAGTACTTC. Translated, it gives CASSDPRLAGKLTYEQYF.

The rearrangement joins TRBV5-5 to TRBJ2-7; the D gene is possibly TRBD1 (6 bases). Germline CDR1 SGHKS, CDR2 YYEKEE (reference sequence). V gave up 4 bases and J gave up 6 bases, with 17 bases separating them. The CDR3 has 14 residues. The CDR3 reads CASSPYREQSEQYF. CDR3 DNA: TGTGCCAGCAGCCCCTACAGGGAGCAGAGCGAGCAGTACTTC.